The 29 T cell receptor beta chains below all came from one sample that was sequenced in a study of shared clonotypes between healthy human individuals. The naive CD8 population came from CD45RO-negative cells selected for CCR7, without terminally differentiated effector memory CD45RA+ cells. The data were produced by immunoSEQ multiplex PCR, yet TCRdb's version contains in-frame clones alone and is incomplete. Of hundreds of thousands of clones listed, roughly 96% are singletons. Input material: naive CD8+ T cells sorted from blood. Receptor source: a woman in her thirties in good health.

The gene calls are TRBV25-1 and TRBJ1-5; 8 bases match TRBD1. The CDR3 length is 13 residues. CDR1 and CDR2 from the germline V gene are MGHDK and SYGVNS. CDR3 protein: CAEDREANQPQHF. In nucleotides, the CDR3 is TGTGCAGAGGACAGGGAGGCCAATCAGCCCCAGCATTTT.

This clone has just one count. The chain has TRBV10-1 and TRBJ2-3, with D perhaps given as TRBD1 or TRBD2 (5 bases each). Germline CDR1 WNHNN, CDR2 SYGVQD (reference sequence). The CDR3 loop spans 16 amino acids. Trimming pared 6 bases from V and 5 bases from J, leaving 21 bases between. In nucleotides, the CDR3 is TGCGCCAGCAGCCGCCTGAGGGGACCCTCACGAGATACGCAGTATTTT. This codes for CASSRLRGPSRDTQYF.

The chain has TRBV10-2 and TRBJ2-7; D not resolved. Germline V gene lookup returns CDR1 WSHSY and CDR2 SAAADI. V shed 5 bases and J shed 1 base, with 6 bases lying between them. This CDR3 is 12 amino acids long. DNA of the CDR3: TGCGCCAGCAGTCTGATATCCTACGAGCAGTACTTC. Residues: CASSLISYEQYF.

The J gene is TRBJ2-7, the V gene TRBV5-6; D unresolved. From germline, CDR1 is SGHDT and CDR2 YYEEEE. The CDR3 has 14 amino acids. With 1 base removed from V and 2 bases from J, the gap between germline ends came to 10 bases. Written as DNA, the CDR3 is TGTGCCAGCAGCTTGCGCGGACGCACCTACGAGCAGTACTTC. Its translation is CASSLRGRTYEQYF.

For the CDR3, the DNA is TGTGCCAGCAGCTTATCGAGAGTCGGGGGAGATACGCAGTATTTT. This sequence encodes CASSLSRVGGDTQYF. The chain combines TRBV13 with TRBJ2-3; possibly TRBD2 for D (6 bases). V was cut by 2 bases and J by 5 bases, with 14 bases left in between. Germline CDR1 reads PRHDT; CDR2 reads FYEKMQ (reference sequence). CDR3 length equals 15 residues.

The V and J genes are TRBV10-1 and TRBJ2-1, with D possibly matching TRBD2 (5 bases). With 0 bases removed from V and 0 bases from J, the gap between germline ends came to 9 bases. This CDR3 region has 16 residues. The germline V gene has CDR1 WNHNN and CDR2 SYGVQD (reference sequence). Written as DNA, the CDR3 is TGCGCCAGCAGTGAGTCGCTTGGGAGCTCCTACAATGAGCAGTTCTTC. It specifies CASSESLGSSYNEQFF.

The rearrangement links TRBV28 to TRBJ1-1; weak D call: TRBD1 (6 bases). CDR1 is MDHEN and CDR2 is SYDVKM in the germline V gene. The germline V and J ends were trimmed by 8 bases and 11 bases, with 15 bases remaining between them. The CDR3 extends over 11 amino acids. The chain's CDR3 is CASGLGASAFF. Written as DNA, the CDR3 is TGTGCCAGCGGATTGGGGGCTTCGGCTTTCTTT. Full variable domain (rest looked up from reference TRBV28 and TRBJ1-1): DVKVTQSSRYLVKRTGEKVFLECVQDMDHENMFWYRQDPGLGLRLIYFSYDVKMKEKGDIPEGYSVSREKKERFSLILESASTNQTSMYLCASGLGASAFFGQGTRLTVV.

The rearrangement uses TRBV7-9 and TRBJ2-7, with TRBD2 matching over 7 bases. Germline-derived CDR1 and CDR2 are SEHNR and FQNEAQ (reference sequence). CDR3 length: 14 residues. V was clipped by 5 bases and J by 7 bases; unmatched bases: 11. CDR3 region: CASSQRDSPGEQYF. The CDR3 nucleotides read TGTGCCAGCAGCCAGCGGGACTCCCCGGGGGAGCAGTACTTC. Complete variable domain (other parts from reference TRBV7-9 and TRBJ2-7): DTGVSQNPRHKITKRGQNVTFRCDPISEHNRLYWYRQTLGQGPEFLTYFQNEAQLEKSRLLSDRFSAERPKGSFSTLEIQRTEQGDSAMYLCASSQRDSPGEQYFGPGTRLTVT.

The rearrangement links TRBV12-5 to TRBJ2-7, with D possibly called TRBD1 or TRBD2 (5 bases each). CDR1 and CDR2 from the germline V gene are LGHNT and FRNRAP. Trimming cost V 5 bases and J 4 bases, with 9 bases left between them. The CDR3 runs to 12 residues. As DNA, the CDR3 is TGTGCTAGTGGTCGGGACCCATACGAGCAGTACTTC. Translation gives CASGRDPYEQYF.

This clone was found a few times. The chain is built from TRBV5-1 and TRBJ2-1; no definite D call. V was clipped by 0 bases and J by 9 bases, with 10 bases between them. CDR1 and CDR2 from the germline V gene are SGHRS and YFSETQ. The length of the CDR3 is 13 residues. The CDR3, as DNA: TGCGCCAGCAGCTTGGCCGGAAGCAGTGAGCAGTTCTTC. This codes for CASSLAGSSEQFF.

The chain uses TRBV6-1 and TRBJ1-4; TRBD1 might be the D (5 bases). Trimming cost V 3 bases and J 7 bases, with 12 bases left between them. CDR1 is MNHNS, CDR2 SASEGT, per germline. CDR3 length: 14 amino acids. CDR3 DNA sequence: TGTGCCAGCAGTGAGGGGCGCGTTGGTGAAAAACTGTTTTTT. This gives the protein CASSEGRVGEKLFF.

The V gene is TRBV7-9, the J gene TRBJ1-1, with no clear D. V lost 5 bases and J lost 1, with 11 bases in between. Germline V CDR1 and CDR2: SEHNR, FQNEAQ (reference sequence). This CDR3 has 14 residues. CDR3 sequence (DNA): TGTGCCAGCAGCCCAAGGCCGGGGAACACTGAAGCTTTCTTT. Translation gives CASSPRPGNTEAFF.

J is TRBJ2-1 and V is TRBV7-6; tentative D call: TRBD2 (5 bases). The CDR3 totals 19 residues. The V end lost 2 bases, the J end lost 0 bases, and 20 bases lay between the germline ends. From germline, CDR1 is SGHVS and CDR2 FNYEAQ. This chain's CDR3 is CASSLFATTITSSYNEQFF. CDR3 DNA sequence: TGTGCCAGCAGCTTATTCGCGACTACTATTACGAGCTCCTACAATGAGCAGTTCTTC. The full variable domain, its missing parts supplied by reference TRBV7-6 and TRBJ2-1, is GAGVSQSPRYKVTKRGQDVALRCDPISGHVSLYWYRQALGQGPEFLTYFNYEAQQDKSGLPNDRFSAERPEGSISTLTIQRTEQRDSAMYRCASSLFATTITSSYNEQFFGPGTRLTVL.

The J gene is TRBJ2-2, the V gene TRBV7-6, with 7 bases that match TRBD2. Losses at the gene ends were 1 base for V and 6 bases for J; bases not matched to a gene: 2. The CDR3 runs to 14 residues. Germline CDR1 and CDR2: SGHVS and FNYEAQ. The CDR3 here is CASSLDGGAGELFF. The CDR3 DNA is TGTGCCAGCAGCTTAGATGGGGGGGCCGGGGAGCTGTTTTTT. The whole variable domain, filled in from reference TRBV7-6 and TRBJ2-2, reads GAGVSQSPRYKVTKRGQDVALRCDPISGHVSLYWYRQALGQGPEFLTYFNYEAQQDKSGLPNDRFSAERPEGSISTLTIQRTEQRDSAMYRCASSLDGGAGELFFGEGSRLTVL.

J is TRBJ1-1 and V is TRBV28; D perhaps matches TRBD1 (5 bases). The CDR3 extends over 14 amino acids. Per the germline V gene, CDR1 is MDHEN and CDR2 is SYDVKM. V shed 4 bases and J shed 2 bases, with 11 bases lying between them. The CDR3 protein is CASSWLGENTEAFF. The CDR3 coding sequence is TGTGCCAGCAGTTGGTTGGGGGAAAACACTGAAGCTTTCTTT.

Worth noting for this clone: The junction does not match germline at one end; this may be a read error. The genes are TRBV29-1 and TRBJ2-7; a weak D match, TRBD1 (5 bases). The V gene's germline CDR1 is SQVTM and CDR2 ANQGSEA. This CDR3 spans 13 amino acids. CDR3 in DNA: TGCAGCGTTGGATCCTCAGGGTCCTCCGAGCAGTACTTC. It yields the protein CSVGSSGSSEQYF.

The chain is built from TRBV28 and TRBJ2-1; D possibly uses TRBD1 or TRBD2 (5 bases each). V was shortened by 5 bases and J by 6 bases, with 20 bases between the two germline ends. CDR1 and CDR2 (germline): MDHEN, SYDVKM. The CDR3 spans 16 residues. In DNA form, the CDR3 reads TGTGCCAGCAGTACCGGGACGTTTATGGCCCTCAATGAGCAGTTCTTC. Protein sequence: CASSTGTFMALNEQFF. The variable domain in full, completed from reference TRBV28 and TRBJ2-1, reads DVKVTQSSRYLVKRTGEKVFLECVQDMDHENMFWYRQDPGLGLRLIYFSYDVKMKEKGDIPEGYSVSREKKERFSLILESASTNQTSMYLCASSTGTFMALNEQFFGPGTRLTVL.

This chain uses TRBV11-2 with TRBJ2-3; D may be TRBD1 or TRBD2 (5 bases each). Trimming stripped 6 bases from V and 4 bases from J, with 11 bases between. CDR1 is SGHAT and CDR2 is FQNNGV in the germline V gene. The CDR3 length is 13 residues. CDR3 in DNA: TGTGCCAGCAGGGCGGTGGGGGCAGATACGCAGTATTTT. Its translation is CASRAVGADTQYF.

The J gene is TRBJ1-4, the V gene TRBV19; a weak D match, TRBD1 (6 bases). This CDR3 region has 14 residues. The germline V gene encodes CDR1 LNHDA and CDR2 SQIVND (reference sequence). Trimming took off 6 bases at V and 8 bases at J, with 16 bases between the two ends. The CDR3 DNA follows: TGTGCCAGTAGCCAGGGGAGATTGGGGGAAAAACTGTTTTTT. Translation: CASSQGRLGEKLFF.

The chain has TRBV4-1 and TRBJ2-5; maybe TRBD2 (6 bases). CDR1 is MGHRA, CDR2 YSYEKL, per germline. The germline V and J ends were trimmed by 1 base and 2 bases, with 14 bases remaining between them. This CDR3 is 16 amino acids long. The chain's CDR3 is CASSQGFRDSQETQYF. The DNA for the CDR3 is TGCGCCAGCAGCCAAGGATTCCGGGACTCACAAGAGACCCAGTACTTC.

Only one count was recorded for this clone. The chain has TRBV7-9 and TRBJ2-2, with 8 bases aligning to TRBD1. CDR1 and CDR2 from the germline V gene are SEHNR and FQNEAQ (reference sequence). The CDR3 is 14 residues long. Losses at the gene ends were 10 bases for V and 1 base for J; bases not matched to a gene: 5. The chain's CDR3 is CANIGQGNTGELFF. In DNA, the CDR3 is TGTGCCAACATAGGACAGGGGAACACCGGGGAGCTGTTTTTT.

This clone appeared once. The chain uses TRBV6-1 and TRBJ2-3; 10 nucleotides agree with TRBD1. J lost 3 bases, V lost 0 bases, and 3 bases had no gene match. The CDR3 loop spans 16 amino acids. Germline V gene sequence: CDR1 MNHNS, CDR2 SASEGT. The DNA of the CDR3 is TGTGCCAGCAGTGAAGCCGACAGGGGGCCTACAGATACGCAGTATTTT. Translation gives CASSEADRGPTDTQYF.

This clone was observed once. This rearrangement joins TRBV10-2 to TRBJ2-1; 11 nucleotides match TRBD2. With V trimmed by 6 bases and J by 0 bases, 16 bases remained unmatched. Germline values: CDR1 WSHSY, CDR2 SAAADI. The CDR3 has 20 residues. CDR3 DNA sequence: TGCGCCAGCAGGGATCCGGGACTAGCGGCCACCACACGCTCCTACAATGAGCAGTTCTTC. This gives the protein CASRDPGLAATTRSYNEQFF.

V is TRBV2 and J is TRBJ2-1, with 7 nucleotides matching TRBD2. V trimming: 5 bases; J trimming: 5 bases; junction bases outside the gene matches: 6. The CDR3 has 14 amino acids. From germline, CDR1 is SNHLY and CDR2 FYNNEI. DNA of the CDR3: TGTGCCAGCAGTTTTGGGCTAGCGGACAATGAGCAGTTCTTC. Translated: CASSFGLADNEQFF.

V and J are TRBV5-6 and TRBJ1-2; maybe TRBD1 (6 bases). This CDR3 has 14 residues. Trimming cost V 4 bases and J 2 bases, with 12 bases left between them. Germline values: CDR1 SGHDT, CDR2 YYEEEE. This CDR3 is CASSIGGANYGYTF. As DNA, the CDR3 is TGTGCCAGCAGCATCGGGGGGGCGAACTATGGCTACACCTTC.

The V and J genes are TRBV9 and TRBJ1-1, with TRBD1 identical over 10 bases. Germline V CDR1 and CDR2: SGDLS, YYNGEE. Trimming cost V 3 bases and J 3 bases; bases outside gene matches: 5. The CDR3 spans 15 residues. The CDR3 DNA reads TGTGCCAGCAGCGAGAGTGGGACAGGGGACACTGAAGCTTTCTTT. Residues: CASSESGTGDTEAFF.

This chain links TRBV4-2 with TRBJ2-5; D is perhaps TRBD1 or TRBD2 (5 bases each). The J call may be incorrect, as the DNA end agrees better with TRBJ2-7. The CDR3 extends over 13 amino acids. From germline, CDR1 is LGHNA and CDR2 YNFKEQ. The CDR3 bases are TGTGCCAGCACCCATGGGGACGGGTACGAGCAGTACTTC. Its protein product is CASTHGDGYEQYF.

This rearrangement joins TRBV14 to TRBJ1-4, with D possibly being TRBD1 (5 bases). Trimming removed 4 bases from V and 5 bases from J, with 14 bases in between. The V gene's germline CDR1 is SGHDN and CDR2 FVKESK. The CDR3 is 15 amino acids. The CDR3 reads CASSRTGTKNEKLFF. The CDR3, as DNA: TGTGCCAGCAGCCGTACCGGGACGAAGAATGAAAAACTGTTTTTT.

The chain combines TRBV30 with TRBJ2-1; D ambiguous. Germline V gene data show CDR1 as GTSNPN and CDR2 as SVGIG (reference sequence). V was cut by 0 bases and J by 8 bases, with 8 bases left in between. The CDR3 has 12 amino acids. CDR3 DNA sequence: TGTGCCTGGAGTGTAGAGGCGGATGAGCAGTTCTTC. Amino acids: CAWSVEADEQFF.